This T cell receptor beta chain came from a study of blood T cells in healthy people across ages. The sample providers were healthy Caucasian people from Russia, aged about 6 to 100. For the second PCR, which ran for about 6 to 12 cycles, a sample-barcoded 5' primer and a J-beta primer mix were used. MiXCR, applied by TCRdb to the 5' RACE reads, yields one record per CDR3 protein. This sample has some 900,000 distinct CDR3 sequences; about 28% occur once, and the top ten carry roughly 17%. The length of the CDR3 is 18 residues. The germline V gene encodes CDR1 SGHAT and CDR2 FQNNGV. V was cut by 1 base and J by 0 bases, with 13 bases left in between.

The sequencing input was blood. The receptor's source is a woman of 80 years or more in good health. This sequence joins TRBV11-2 and TRBJ2-6; maybe TRBD2 (5 bases). The CDR3 bases are TGTGCCAGCAGCTTAGTGGGCCGTACTAGCTCTGGGGCCAACGTCCTGACTTTC. It is translated as CASSLVGRTSSGANVLTF. The full variable domain, rest sourced from reference TRBV11-2 and TRBJ2-6, is EAGVAQSPRYKIIEKRQSVAFWCNPISGHATLYWYQQILGQGPKLLIQFQNNGVVDDSQLPKDRFSAERLKGVDSTLKIQPAKLEDSAVYLCASSLVGRTSSGANVLTFGAGSRLTVL.